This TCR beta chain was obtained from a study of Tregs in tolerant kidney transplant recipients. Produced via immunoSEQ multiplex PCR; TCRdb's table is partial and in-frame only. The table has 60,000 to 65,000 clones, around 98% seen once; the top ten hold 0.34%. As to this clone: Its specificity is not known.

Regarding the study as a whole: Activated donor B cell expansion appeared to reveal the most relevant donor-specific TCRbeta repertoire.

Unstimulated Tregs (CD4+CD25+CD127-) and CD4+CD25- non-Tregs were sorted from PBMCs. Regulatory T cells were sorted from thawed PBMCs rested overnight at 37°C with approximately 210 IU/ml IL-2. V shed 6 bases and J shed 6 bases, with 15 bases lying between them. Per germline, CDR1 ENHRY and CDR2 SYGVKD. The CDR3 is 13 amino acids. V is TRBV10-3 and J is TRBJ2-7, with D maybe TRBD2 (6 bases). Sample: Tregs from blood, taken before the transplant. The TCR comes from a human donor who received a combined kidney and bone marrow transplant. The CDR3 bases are TGTGCCATCAGGGGGCGGGGAACTTCCGAGCAGTACTTC. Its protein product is CAIRGRGTSEQYF.